This is a list of T cell receptor beta chains from one sample in a study of blood T cell repertoires in COVID-19. Clones were sequenced by immunoSEQ multiplex PCR, and TCRdb holds only the in-frame ones, with some missing. Found here are 130,000 or so clones, about 89% of them singletons; the top ten hold over 10%. The sample consisted of peripheral blood. The receptors originated from a woman between 65 and 79 years old with COVID-19, enrolled during active disease. The CDR3 runs from the conserved cysteine through the conserved F or W. The D gene is left open where the match is weak. Clone sizes are given selectively: once, few, many, or a class where the clone is expanded.

D gene: TRBD1; clone size: -; V gene: TRBV4-2; J gene: TRBJ1-6; CDR3 DNA: TGTGCCAGCAGCCAAGTTGAGGGAGGGGACAGGGGCGGATCACCCCTCCACTTT; CDR3 protein: CASSQVEGGDRGGSPLHF
D gene: TRBD1; clone size: few; V gene: TRBV5-5; J gene: TRBJ1-1; CDR3 DNA: TGTGCCAGCAGCAATCGGGACAGGGGTTGGGCTGAAGCTTTCTTT; CDR3 protein: CASSNRDRGWAEAFF
D gene: TRBD1; clone size: -; V gene: TRBV12-3/TRBV12-4; J gene: TRBJ2-1; CDR3 DNA: TGTGCCAGCAGACCGGGACAGGGCACTGAGCAGTTCTTC; CDR3 protein: CASRPGQGTEQFF
D gene: -; clone size: -; V gene: TRBV28; J gene: TRBJ2-7; CDR3 DNA: TGTGCCAGCAGTTCGAGCGGAGGGTACTCCTACGAGCAGTACTTC; CDR3 protein: CASSSSGGYSYEQYF
D gene: TRBD2; clone size: -; V gene: TRBV9; J gene: TRBJ2-2; CDR3 DNA: TGTGCCAGCAGCGCGGGACTAGCGGGGGGCTACACCGGGGAGCTGTTTTTT; CDR3 protein: CASSAGLAGGYTGELFF
D gene: -; clone size: -; V gene: TRBV5-1; J gene: TRBJ1-2; CDR3 DNA: TGCGCCAGCAGCTTGGAGAGGGAGAGCGGCTACACCTTC; CDR3 protein: CASSLERESGYTF
D gene: TRBD2; clone size: few; V gene: TRBV10-3; J gene: TRBJ2-1; CDR3 DNA: TGTGCCATCAGTGAGTCGGGGACGGGGGGGCAATACAATGAGCAGTTCTTC; CDR3 protein: CAISESGTGGQYNEQFF
D gene: -; clone size: -; V gene: TRBV10-1; J gene: TRBJ1-2; CDR3 DNA: TGCGCCAGCAGTCGGGACACCATGGGGTATGGCTACACCTTC; CDR3 protein: CASSRDTMGYGYTF
D gene: -; clone size: once; V gene: TRBV7-2; J gene: TRBJ2-1; CDR3 DNA: TGTGCCAGCAGCTTGGGGCCCCACAATGAGCAGTTCTTC; CDR3 protein: CASSLGPHNEQFF
D gene: TRBD1; clone size: -; V gene: TRBV11-2; J gene: TRBJ2-7; CDR3 DNA: TGTGCCAGCAGCTTAGCGTGGTTAGGACAGGGTATTAACTACGAGCAGTACTTC; CDR3 protein: CASSLAWLGQGINYEQYF
D gene: TRBD1; clone size: -; V gene: TRBV11-2; J gene: TRBJ1-4; CDR3 DNA: TGTGCCAGCAGCCCGCGGACAGGGGGAGGTGAAAAACTGTTTTTT; CDR3 protein: CASSPRTGGGEKLFF
D gene: -; clone size: -; V gene: TRBV7-9; J gene: TRBJ1-1; CDR3 DNA: TGTGCCAGCAGCCGGGGGGTGAACACTGAAGCTTTCTTT; CDR3 protein: CASSRGVNTEAFF
D gene: -; clone size: -; V gene: TRBV6-4; J gene: TRBJ2-1; CDR3 DNA: TGTGCCAGCAGTGCAGGTGGTGAGCAGTTCTTC; CDR3 protein: CASSAGGEQFF
D gene: -; clone size: -; V gene: TRBV2; J gene: TRBJ1-3; CDR3 DNA: TGTGCCAGCAGTAAGGGAAAGGGGGTCTCTGGAAACACCATATATTTT; CDR3 protein: CASSKGKGVSGNTIYF
D gene: TRBD1; clone size: -; V gene: TRBV11-2; J gene: TRBJ1-2; CDR3 DNA: TGTGCCAGCAGCGGCGGGACAGACGGTACGTCAGTTGATGGCTACACCTTC; CDR3 protein: CASSGGTDGTSVDGYTF
D gene: -; clone size: -; V gene: TRBV7-8; J gene: TRBJ2-7; CDR3 DNA: TGTGCCAGCAGCTTGTTCGGGGGCTCCTACGAGCAGTACTTC; CDR3 protein: CASSLFGGSYEQYF
D gene: TRBD1; clone size: -; V gene: TRBV10-3; J gene: TRBJ2-5; CDR3 DNA: TGTGCCATCAGTGGGCAGGGGGCTAAAGAGACCCAGTACTTC; CDR3 protein: CAISGQGAKETQYF
D gene: TRBD1; clone size: -; V gene: TRBV30; J gene: TRBJ2-3; CDR3 DNA: TGTGCCTGGAGGGGTGGGACAGGGGGTAGCACAGATACGCAGTATTTT; CDR3 protein: CAWRGGTGGSTDTQYF
D gene: -; clone size: -; V gene: TRBV7-9; J gene: TRBJ2-6; CDR3 DNA: TGTGCCAGCAGCGAATACAGTGCCTCTGGGGCCAACGTCCTGACTTTC; CDR3 protein: CASSEYSASGANVLTF
D gene: -; clone size: -; V gene: TRBV5-1; J gene: TRBJ1-6; CDR3 DNA: TGCGCCAGCAGCGTCCAGGGTAACGAGAATTCACCCCTCCACTTT; CDR3 protein: CASSVQGNENSPLHF
D gene: TRBD2; clone size: -; V gene: TRBV7-9; J gene: TRBJ2-3; CDR3 DNA: TGTGCCAGCAGCCCCGGGACTAGCGGGGTTGTAGATACGCAGTATTTT; CDR3 protein: CASSPGTSGVVDTQYF
D gene: TRBD1; clone size: -; V gene: TRBV19; J gene: TRBJ1-6; CDR3 DNA: TGTGCCAGTAGTGTCGACAGGGGGCAAAATTCACCCCTCCACTTT; CDR3 protein: CASSVDRGQNSPLHF
D gene: -; clone size: -; V gene: TRBV7-6; J gene: TRBJ1-1; CDR3 DNA: TGTGCCAGCAGCCAACACCTGAACACTGAAGCTTTCTTT; CDR3 protein: CASSQHLNTEAFF
D gene: -; clone size: few; V gene: TRBV6-5; J gene: TRBJ2-5; CDR3 DNA: TGTGCCAGCAGTTACAGGGGGTCGTACCAAGAGACCCAGTACTTC; CDR3 protein: CASSYRGSYQETQYF
D gene: -; clone size: -; V gene: TRBV18; J gene: TRBJ1-4; CDR3 DNA: TGTGCCAGCTCCAAGTCGACGGCAGACCGAGGGGAAAAACTGTTTTTT; CDR3 protein: CASSKSTADRGEKLFF
D gene: -; clone size: -; V gene: TRBV4-1; J gene: TRBJ1-1; CDR3 DNA: TGCGCCAGCAGCCAAGTAGCGACAATCAACACTGAAGCTTTCTTT; CDR3 protein: CASSQVATINTEAFF
D gene: TRBD1; clone size: -; V gene: TRBV27; J gene: TRBJ1-5; CDR3 DNA: TGTGCCAGCAGTTTTCGGACAGGGAGGGATCAGCCCCAGCATTTT; CDR3 protein: CASSFRTGRDQPQHF
D gene: -; clone size: -; V gene: TRBV6-5; J gene: TRBJ2-1; CDR3 DNA: TGTGCCAGCAGCCAGCGGGACACCGCCTACAATGAGCAGTTCTTC; CDR3 protein: CASSQRDTAYNEQFF